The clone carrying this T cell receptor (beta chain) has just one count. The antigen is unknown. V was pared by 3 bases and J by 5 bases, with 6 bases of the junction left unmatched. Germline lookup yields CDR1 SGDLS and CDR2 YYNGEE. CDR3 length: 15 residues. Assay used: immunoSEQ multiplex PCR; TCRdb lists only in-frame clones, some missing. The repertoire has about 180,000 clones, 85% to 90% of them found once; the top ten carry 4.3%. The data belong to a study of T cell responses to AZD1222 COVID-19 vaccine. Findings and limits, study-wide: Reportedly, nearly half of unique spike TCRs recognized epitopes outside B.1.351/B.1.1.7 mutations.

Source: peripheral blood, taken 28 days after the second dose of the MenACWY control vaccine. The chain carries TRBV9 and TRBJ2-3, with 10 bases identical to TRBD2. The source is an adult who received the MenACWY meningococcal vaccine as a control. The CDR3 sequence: CASSALLAGVDTQYF. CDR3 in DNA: TGTGCCAGCAGCGCTCTTCTAGCGGGAGTAGATACGCAGTATTTT.